The 2 T cell receptor beta chains listed next were all sequenced from one sample in a study of vaccination and CD4 T cells after COVID-19. Sequencing of cultured CD4+ T cell DNA used the Oncomine TCR Beta short-read assay. TCRdb used MiXCR to reprocess the PCR reads, holding one entry per CDR3 protein. The data contain over 4,500 distinct CDR3 sequences, under 50% of them singletons. These receptors lack a known antigen. The treatment: approximately 9-day PBMC culture with coronavirus spike peptide pools or control peptides (ViraFEST assay). Specimen: CD4+ T cells from blood, cultured in vitro. These receptors were taken from a human donor who had recovered from COVID-19.

This clonotype is medium-sized (0.01 to 0.1%) in the sample. The chain uses TRBV7-6 and TRBJ1-5; 8 bases are a match to TRBD1. Losses at the gene ends were 0 bases for V and 5 bases for J; bases not matched to a gene: 12. The CDR3 covers 18 residues. Germline CDR1 and CDR2: SGHVS and FNYEAQ. For the CDR3, the DNA is TGTGCCAGCAGCTTAGCGAAGGCAGGGGGCGGCCCCCATCAGCCCCAGCATTTT. Translation: CASSLAKAGGGPHQPQHF.

This chain joins TRBV20-1 and TRBJ2-2; D is tentatively TRBD1 or TRBD2 (5 bases each). V was trimmed by 0 bases and J by 3 bases, leaving 11 bases between them. Germline CDR1 DFQATT, CDR2 SNEGSKA (reference sequence). The CDR3 runs 15 residues. The CDR3 loop reads CSARERGAYTGELFF. CDR3 nucleotides: TGCAGTGCTAGAGAGCGAGGGGCGTACACCGGGGAGCTGTTTTTT.